The clone carrying this T cell receptor beta chain came up a few times. The antigen is undetermined. Method: immunoSEQ multiplex PCR; TCRdb's copy keeps in-frame clones and lacks some. The sample lists over 50,000 clones; roughly 84% were seen once. The data stem from a study of a mutant IDH1 vaccine in newly diagnosed glioma. The study, taken as a whole, reports: With respect to changes in top peripheral T cell clonotypes, pseudoprogression seemed unrelated.

The time point: week 23, last vaccination. A 20-mer mutant IDH1 peptide at 300 ug was injected subcutaneously with topical imiquimod. The origin of this receptor is a man younger than 30 with glioma. The sequencing here drew on PBMCs, taken from a glioma patient whose treatment included an IDH1 peptide vaccine.

The CDR3 nucleotides read TGTGCCAGCACCCTGGGACAGGGTGGGAGTCAGCCCCAGCATTTT. Translation: CASTLGQGGSQPQHF. The gene calls are TRBV2 and TRBJ1-5; 9 nucleotides match TRBD1. This CDR3 has 15 amino acids. V gave up 7 bases and J gave up 6 bases; unmatched junction bases: 10. The germline V gene encodes CDR1 SNHLY and CDR2 FYNNEI.